Below are 10 T cell receptor beta chains sequenced from a single sample in a study of blood T cell repertoires in COVID-19. The assay was immunoSEQ multiplex PCR, and TCRdb's table has in-frame clones only and misses some. The sample has around 450,000 clones, roughly nine tenths seen once. Sequencing was performed on PBMCs or T cells enriched from blood (not recorded which). The receptors stem from a woman aged 18 to 35 who had recovered from COVID-19.

DNA for the CDR3: TGTGCCAGCAGCTTATCAGGGCAGGGGGACGAGCAGTACTTC. It translates to CASSLSGQGDEQYF. The chain joins TRBV7-9 to TRBJ2-7; 7 bases agree with TRBD1. The J segment lost 5 bases and the V segment lost 2 bases, leaving 6 bases of the junction unmatched. The CDR3 extends over 14 amino acids. The germline V gene has CDR1 SEHNR and CDR2 FQNEAQ (reference sequence).

The gene calls are TRBV10-1 and TRBJ1-1; TRBD1 agrees at 7 bases. Trimming removed 10 bases from V and 3 bases from J; junction bases left unmatched: 8. CDR3 length: 13 residues. The V gene's germline CDR1 is WNHNN and CDR2 SYGVQD (reference sequence). The CDR3 loop reads CATAQGPDTEAFF. The CDR3 DNA is TGCGCCACCGCACAGGGGCCGGACACTGAAGCTTTCTTT.

The rearrangement joins TRBV2 to TRBJ1-6, with D hard to call. Germline V gene data show CDR1 as SNHLY and CDR2 as FYNNEI. The CDR3 consists of 13 residues. Trimming removed 4 bases from V and 8 bases from J, with 9 bases in between. The CDR3 region is CASSGGPDSPLHF. Here the CDR3 DNA reads TGTGCCAGCAGTGGAGGTCCAGATTCACCCCTCCACTTT.

The V and J genes are TRBV9 and TRBJ2-2; TRBD1 matches 10 bases. CDR1 and CDR2 (germline): SGDLS, YYNGEE. V shed 3 bases, J shed 7 bases, and the junction held 9 bases outside the gene matches. The length of the CDR3 is 16 residues. The CDR3, as DNA: TGTGCCAGCAGCGGAGGTGACAGGGGGCGCGTCGGGGAGCTGTTTTTT. Translating it yields CASSGGDRGRVGELFF.

This chain uses TRBV5-1 with TRBJ1-1; D perhaps matches TRBD1 (5 bases). Per the germline V gene, CDR1 is SGHRS and CDR2 is YFSETQ. The V gene lost 7 bases and the J gene lost 3 bases, with 16 bases spanning the gap. This CDR3 is 14 amino acids long. Here the CDR3 DNA reads TGCGCCAGCTCCCCAACTCAGGGTCACACTGAAGCTTTCTTT. Translating it yields CASSPTQGHTEAFF.

This sequence joins TRBV7-6 and TRBJ2-3, with D possibly TRBD1 on 7 matching bases. The ends were cut back, 3 bases at V and 9 bases at J, with 13 bases in the middle. The germline V gene encodes CDR1 SGHVS and CDR2 FNYEAQ. This CDR3 comprises 13 residues. CDR3 sequence reads: CASSLAGGQTQYF. CDR3 nucleotides: TGTGCCAGCAGCTTGGCAGGGGGGCAGACGCAGTATTTT.

This rearrangement joins TRBV4-1 to TRBJ2-7, with a possible D match to TRBD2 (6 bases). Germline loops: CDR1 MGHRA, CDR2 YSYEKL. CDR3 size: 15 residues. Trimming pared 3 bases from V and 1 base from J, leaving 13 bases between. The CDR3 DNA sequence: TGCGCCAGCAGCCACTTAGCGGACTCGTCCTACGAGCAGTACTTC. Translation gives CASSHLADSSYEQYF.

The chain joins TRBV6-5 to TRBJ2-7; no clear D gene. The V gene's germline CDR1 is MNHEY and CDR2 SVGAGI. The germline V and J ends were trimmed by 2 bases and 4 bases, with 9 bases remaining between them. The CDR3 is 13 amino acids. CDR3 amino acids: CASSYASGYEQYF. The CDR3 region has the DNA TGTGCCAGCAGTTACGCGTCCGGTTACGAGCAGTACTTC.

This chain connects TRBV29-1 to TRBJ1-4; 9 bases are a match to TRBD1. Germline loops: CDR1 SQVTM, CDR2 ANQGSEA. V shed 4 bases and J 4 bases; nucleotides not matched to a gene: 4. This CDR3 is built from 14 residues. The CDR3 loop reads CSVGGTGLNEKLFF. CDR3 DNA: TGCAGCGTTGGGGGGACAGGGCTTAATGAAAAACTGTTTTTT. The whole variable domain, remainder taken from reference TRBV29-1 and TRBJ1-4, is SAVISQKPSRDICQRGTSLTIQCQVDSQVTMMFWYRQQPGQSLTLIATANQGSEATYESGFVIDKFPISRPNLTFSTLTVSNMSPEDSSIYLCSVGGTGLNEKLFFGSGTQLSVL.

The rearrangement links TRBV9 to TRBJ1-2; D might be TRBD1 (6 bases). Between the trimmed V and J ends, which lost 4 bases and 4 bases, there was a span of 32 bases. CDR1 and CDR2 from the germline V gene are SGDLS and YYNGEE. The CDR3 sequence is 20 residues long. The CDR3 bases are TGTGCCAGCAGCTCCACCACTTCCCGACAGGCCTTGCCAATCCTCTATGGCTACACCTTC. It is translated as CASSSTTSRQALPILYGYTF.